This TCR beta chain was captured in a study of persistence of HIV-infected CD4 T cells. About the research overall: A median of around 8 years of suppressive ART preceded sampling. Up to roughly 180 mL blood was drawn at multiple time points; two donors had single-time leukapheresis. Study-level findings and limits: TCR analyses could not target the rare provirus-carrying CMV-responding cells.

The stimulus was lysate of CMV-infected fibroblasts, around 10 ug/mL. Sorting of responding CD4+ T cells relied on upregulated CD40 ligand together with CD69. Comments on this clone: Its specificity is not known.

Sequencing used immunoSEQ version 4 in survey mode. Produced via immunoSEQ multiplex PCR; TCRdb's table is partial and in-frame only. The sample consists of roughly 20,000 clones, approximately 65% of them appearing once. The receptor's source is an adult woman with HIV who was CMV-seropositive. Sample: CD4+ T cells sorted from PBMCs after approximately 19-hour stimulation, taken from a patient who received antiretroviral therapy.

The CDR3 DNA is TGTGCCAGCAGCTTAGGGACTTCGTACCAAGAGACCCAGTACTTC. As protein: CASSLGTSYQETQYF. The chain couples TRBV7-9 to TRBJ2-5, with D perhaps TRBD2 (5 bases). Germline CDR1 SEHNR, CDR2 FQNEAQ (reference sequence). The CDR3 is 15 amino acids. Trimming left V 1 base short and J 0 bases short, with 9 bases between.